This TCR beta chain was retrieved from a study of blood T cells in healthy people across ages. There are 15 residues in the CDR3. The V gene's germline CDR1 is SGHKS and CDR2 YYEKEE (reference sequence). V dropped 0 bases and J dropped 0 bases, with 4 bases sitting between them. Through a sample-barcoded 5' primer and a J-beta primer mix, a second PCR was run for roughly 7 to 12 cycles. TCRdb re-called the 5' RACE reads through MiXCR, storing one row per CDR3 protein. Counted here are about 780,000 distinct CDR3 sequences, about 45% occurring once; the ten biggest clones make up around a sixth. Sequenced input: blood. This receptor was obtained from a man of 80 years or more in good health. This chain uses TRBV5-5 with TRBJ2-6, with D uncertain. The CDR3 sequence is CASSLEFSGANVLTF. As DNA, the CDR3 is TGTGCCAGCAGCTTGGAGTTCTCTGGGGCCAACGTCCTGACTTTC.